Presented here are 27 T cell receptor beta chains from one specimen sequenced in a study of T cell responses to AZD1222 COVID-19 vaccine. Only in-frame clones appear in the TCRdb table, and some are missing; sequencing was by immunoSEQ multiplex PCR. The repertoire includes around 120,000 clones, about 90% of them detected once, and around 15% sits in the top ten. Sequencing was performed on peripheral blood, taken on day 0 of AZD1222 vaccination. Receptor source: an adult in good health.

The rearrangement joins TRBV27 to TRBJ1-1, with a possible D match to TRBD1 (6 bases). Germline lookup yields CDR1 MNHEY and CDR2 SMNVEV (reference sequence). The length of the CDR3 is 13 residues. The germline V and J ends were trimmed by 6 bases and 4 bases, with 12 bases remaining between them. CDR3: CASRTGLGTEAFF. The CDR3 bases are TGTGCCAGCAGAACAGGGCTGGGCACTGAAGCTTTCTTT.

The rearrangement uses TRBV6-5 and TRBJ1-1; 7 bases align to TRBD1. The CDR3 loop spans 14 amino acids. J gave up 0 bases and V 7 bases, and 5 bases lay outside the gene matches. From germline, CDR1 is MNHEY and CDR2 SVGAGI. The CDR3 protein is CASTQGVVNTEAFF. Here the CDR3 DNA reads TGTGCCAGCACCCAGGGGGTCGTGAACACTGAAGCTTTCTTT.

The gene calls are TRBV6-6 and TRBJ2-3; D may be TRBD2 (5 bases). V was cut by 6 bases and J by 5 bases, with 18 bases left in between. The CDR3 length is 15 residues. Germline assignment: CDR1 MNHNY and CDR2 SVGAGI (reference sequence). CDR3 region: CASSRSRGSEDTQYF. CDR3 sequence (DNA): TGTGCCAGCAGCCGCTCCCGGGGTAGTGAAGATACGCAGTATTTT.

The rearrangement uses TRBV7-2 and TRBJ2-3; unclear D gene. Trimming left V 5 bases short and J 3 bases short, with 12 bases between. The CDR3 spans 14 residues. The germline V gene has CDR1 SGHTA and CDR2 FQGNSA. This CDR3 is CASSTYGSTDTQYF. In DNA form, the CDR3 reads TGTGCCAGCAGCACCTACGGTAGTACAGATACGCAGTATTTT. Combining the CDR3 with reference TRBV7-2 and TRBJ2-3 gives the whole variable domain GAGVSQSPSNKVTEKGKDVELRCDPISGHTALYWYRQSLGQGLEFLIYFQGNSAPDKSGLPSDRFSAERTGGSVSTLTIQRTQQEDSAVYLCASSTYGSTDTQYFGPGTRLTVL.

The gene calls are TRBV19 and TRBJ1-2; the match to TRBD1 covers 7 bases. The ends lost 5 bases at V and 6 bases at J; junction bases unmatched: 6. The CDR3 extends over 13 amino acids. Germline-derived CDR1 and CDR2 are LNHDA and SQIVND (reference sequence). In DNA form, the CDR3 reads TGTGCCAGTAGTTCCACAGGGGTTCATGGCTACACCTTC. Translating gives CASSSTGVHGYTF. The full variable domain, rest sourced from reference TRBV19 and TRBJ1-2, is DGGITQSPKYLFRKEGQNVTLSCEQNLNHDAMYWYRQDPGQGLRLIYYSQIVNDFQKGDIAEGYSVSREKKESFPLTVTSAQKNPTAFYLCASSSTGVHGYTFGSGTRLTVV.

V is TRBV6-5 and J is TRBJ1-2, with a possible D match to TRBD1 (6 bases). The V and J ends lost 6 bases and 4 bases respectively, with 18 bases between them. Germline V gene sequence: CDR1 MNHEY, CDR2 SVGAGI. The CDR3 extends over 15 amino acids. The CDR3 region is CASSPAGGRFYGYTF. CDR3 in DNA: TGTGCCAGCAGCCCCGCGGGGGGGCGCTTCTATGGCTACACCTTC.

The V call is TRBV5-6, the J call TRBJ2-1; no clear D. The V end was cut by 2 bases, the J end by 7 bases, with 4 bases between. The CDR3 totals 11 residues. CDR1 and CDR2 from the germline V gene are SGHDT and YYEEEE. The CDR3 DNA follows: TGTGCCAGCAGCTTTTCAAATGAGCAGTTCTTC. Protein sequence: CASSFSNEQFF.

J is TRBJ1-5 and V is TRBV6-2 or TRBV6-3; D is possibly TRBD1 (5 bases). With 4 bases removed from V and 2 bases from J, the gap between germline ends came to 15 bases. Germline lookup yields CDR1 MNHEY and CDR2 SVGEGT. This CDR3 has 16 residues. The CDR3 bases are TGTGCCAGCAGTTTACTATGGGACGGTGGCAATCAGCCCCAGCATTTT. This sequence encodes CASSLLWDGGNQPQHF.

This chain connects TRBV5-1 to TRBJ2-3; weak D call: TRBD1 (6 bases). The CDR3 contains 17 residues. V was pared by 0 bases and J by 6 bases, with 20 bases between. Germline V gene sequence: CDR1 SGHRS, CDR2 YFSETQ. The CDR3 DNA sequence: TGCGCCAGCAGCTTGGGCCTTGGGACATTCTTTACCGATACGCAGTATTTT. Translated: CASSLGLGTFFTDTQYF.

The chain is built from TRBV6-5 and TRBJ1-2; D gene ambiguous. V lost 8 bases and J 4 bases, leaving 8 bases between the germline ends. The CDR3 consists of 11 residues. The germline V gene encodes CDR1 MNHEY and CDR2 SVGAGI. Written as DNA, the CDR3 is TGTGCCAGCGGGCCAGGCTATGGCTACACCTTC. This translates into CASGPGYGYTF.

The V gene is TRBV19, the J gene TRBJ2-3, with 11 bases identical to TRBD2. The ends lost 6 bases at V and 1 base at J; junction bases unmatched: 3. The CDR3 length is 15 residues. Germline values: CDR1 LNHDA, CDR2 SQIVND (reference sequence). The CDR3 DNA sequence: TGTGCCAGTAGCCTGACTAGCGGGGGCACAGATACGCAGTATTTT. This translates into CASSLTSGGTDTQYF.

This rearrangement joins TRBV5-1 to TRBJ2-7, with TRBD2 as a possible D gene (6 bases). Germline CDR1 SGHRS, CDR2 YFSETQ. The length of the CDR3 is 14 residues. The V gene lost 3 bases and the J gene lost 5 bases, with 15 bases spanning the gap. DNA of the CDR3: TGCGCCAGCAGCTCGCTTCCGGGGGACGACGAGCAGTACTTC. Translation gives CASSSLPGDDEQYF. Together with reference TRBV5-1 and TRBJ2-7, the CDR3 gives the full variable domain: KAGVTQTPRYLIKTRGQQVTLSCSPISGHRSVSWYQQTPGQGLQFLFEYFSETQRNKGNFPGRFSGRQFSNSRSEMNVSTLELGDSALYLCASSSLPGDDEQYFGPGTRLTVT.

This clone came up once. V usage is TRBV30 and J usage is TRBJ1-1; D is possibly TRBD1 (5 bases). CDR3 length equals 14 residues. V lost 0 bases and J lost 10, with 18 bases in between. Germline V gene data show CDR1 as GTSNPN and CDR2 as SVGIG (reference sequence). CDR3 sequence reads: CAWSVLRGGRLAFF. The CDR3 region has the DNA TGTGCCTGGAGTGTACTAAGGGGTGGGCGTTTAGCTTTCTTT.

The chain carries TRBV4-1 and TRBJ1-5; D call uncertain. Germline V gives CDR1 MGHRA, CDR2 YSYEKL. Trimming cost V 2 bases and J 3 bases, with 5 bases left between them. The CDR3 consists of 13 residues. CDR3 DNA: TGCGCCAGCAGCCAACCAAACAATCAGCCCCAGCATTTT. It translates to CASSQPNNQPQHF.

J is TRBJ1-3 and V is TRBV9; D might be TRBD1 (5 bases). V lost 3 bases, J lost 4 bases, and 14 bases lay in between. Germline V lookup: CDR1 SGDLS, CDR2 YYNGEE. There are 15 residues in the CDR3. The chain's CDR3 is CASSGSGLGGNTIYF. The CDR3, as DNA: TGTGCCAGCAGCGGCTCGGGACTAGGAGGAAACACCATATATTTT. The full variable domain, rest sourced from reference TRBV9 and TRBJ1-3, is DSGVTQTPKHLITATGQRVTLRCSPRSGDLSVYWYQQSLDQGLQFLIQYYNGEERAKGNILERFSAQQFPDLHSELNLSSLELGDSALYFCASSGSGLGGNTIYFGEGSWLTVV.

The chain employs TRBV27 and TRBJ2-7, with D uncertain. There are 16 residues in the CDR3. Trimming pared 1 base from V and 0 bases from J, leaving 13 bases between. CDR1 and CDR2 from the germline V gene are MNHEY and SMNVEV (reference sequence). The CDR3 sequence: CASSLLGGPNSYEQYF. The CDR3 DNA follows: TGTGCCAGCAGTTTATTAGGCGGACCGAACTCCTACGAGCAGTACTTC.

The CDR3 coding sequence is TGTGCCAGCAGCCCGGGACAGGGGGCGGGAGGCTACACCTTC. It encodes CASSPGQGAGGYTF. The rearrangement links TRBV7-2 to TRBJ1-2, with 12 bases that match TRBD1. After removal of 5 bases from V and 8 bases from J, the junction contained 6 bases not matched to a gene. The V gene's germline CDR1 is SGHTA and CDR2 FQGNSA. The CDR3 contains 14 residues.

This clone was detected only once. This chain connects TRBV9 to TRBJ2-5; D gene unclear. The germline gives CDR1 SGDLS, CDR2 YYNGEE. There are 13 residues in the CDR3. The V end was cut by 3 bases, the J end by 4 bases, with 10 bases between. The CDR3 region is CASSALKGETQYF. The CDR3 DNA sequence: TGTGCCAGCAGCGCCCTTAAGGGAGAGACCCAGTACTTC.

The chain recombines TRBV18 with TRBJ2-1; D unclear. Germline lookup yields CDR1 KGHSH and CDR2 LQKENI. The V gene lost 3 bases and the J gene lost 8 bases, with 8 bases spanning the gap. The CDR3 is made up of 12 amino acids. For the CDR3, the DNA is TGTGCCAGCTCACCGGAACTTCATGAGCAGTTCTTC. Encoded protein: CASSPELHEQFF.

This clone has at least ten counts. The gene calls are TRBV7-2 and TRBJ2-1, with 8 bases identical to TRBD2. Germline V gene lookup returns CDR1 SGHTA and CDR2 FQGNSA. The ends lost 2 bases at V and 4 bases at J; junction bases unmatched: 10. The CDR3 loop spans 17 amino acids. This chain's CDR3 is CASSLFGRGGLYNEQFF. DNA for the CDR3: TGTGCCAGCAGCTTATTTGGGCGCGGGGGGCTTTACAATGAGCAGTTCTTC.

The CDR3 spells CASRRGGRLAGELFF. The CDR3 bases are TGTGCCAGCCGTCGGGGGGGGCGACTCGCCGGGGAGCTGTTTTTT. The V call is TRBV7-2, the J call TRBJ2-2; TRBD2 agrees at 8 bases. V gave up 8 bases and J gave up 6 bases; unmatched junction bases: 11. Germline V gene lookup returns CDR1 SGHTA and CDR2 FQGNSA. The CDR3 has 15 residues.

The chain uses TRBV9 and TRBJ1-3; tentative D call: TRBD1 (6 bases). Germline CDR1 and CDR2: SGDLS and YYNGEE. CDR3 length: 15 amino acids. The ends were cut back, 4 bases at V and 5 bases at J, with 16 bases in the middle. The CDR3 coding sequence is TGTGCCAGCAGCCCCCAACCGGACAGACGAAACACCATATATTTT. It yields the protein CASSPQPDRRNTIYF.

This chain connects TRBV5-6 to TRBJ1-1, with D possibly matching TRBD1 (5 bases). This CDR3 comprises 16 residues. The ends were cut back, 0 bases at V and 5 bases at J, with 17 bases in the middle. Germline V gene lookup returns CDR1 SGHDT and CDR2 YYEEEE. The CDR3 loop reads CASSLAVGREVTEAFF. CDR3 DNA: TGTGCCAGCAGCTTGGCCGTGGGCAGGGAGGTGACTGAAGCTTTCTTT.

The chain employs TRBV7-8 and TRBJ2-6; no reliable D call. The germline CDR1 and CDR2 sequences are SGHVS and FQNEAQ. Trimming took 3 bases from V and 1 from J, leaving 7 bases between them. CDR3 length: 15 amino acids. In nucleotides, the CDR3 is TGTGCCAGCAGCTTCTCGGCGTCTGGGGCCAACGTCCTGACTTTC. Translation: CASSFSASGANVLTF.

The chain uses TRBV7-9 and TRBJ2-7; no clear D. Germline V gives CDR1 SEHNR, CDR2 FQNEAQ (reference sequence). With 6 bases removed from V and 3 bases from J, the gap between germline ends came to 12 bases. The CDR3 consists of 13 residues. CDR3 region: CASRNSPSYEQYF. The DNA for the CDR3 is TGTGCCAGCAGAAATAGTCCTAGCTACGAGCAGTACTTC.

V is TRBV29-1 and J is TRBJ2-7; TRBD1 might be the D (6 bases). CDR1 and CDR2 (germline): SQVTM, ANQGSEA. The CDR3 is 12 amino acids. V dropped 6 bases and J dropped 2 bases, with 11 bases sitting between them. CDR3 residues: CSVIQGPYEQYF. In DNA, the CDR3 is TGCAGCGTGATACAGGGTCCCTACGAGCAGTACTTC.

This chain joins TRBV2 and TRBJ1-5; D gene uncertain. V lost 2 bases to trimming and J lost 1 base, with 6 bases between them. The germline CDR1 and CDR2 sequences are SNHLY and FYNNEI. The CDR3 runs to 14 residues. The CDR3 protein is CASSEYQSNQPQHF. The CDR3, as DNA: TGTGCCAGCAGTGAATACCAGAGCAATCAGCCCCAGCATTTT.